This T cell receptor beta chain was sequenced for a study of OX40 agonist ivuxolimab in advanced cancers. Study-level background: Age averaged around 54 years (range about 20 to 80), and 70% to 85% were male. In three patients, partial responses were observed, one with hepatocellular carcinoma and two with cutaneous melanoma.

Study results and caveats: There were, on average, more expanded clones in CD8+ T cells than in CD4+. The specificity for antigen of the expanded peripheral T cells was not determined.

The junction had 15 bases not matched to a gene; V was cut back by 6 bases and J by 8 bases. The CDR3 totals 16 residues. CDR1 WSHSY and CDR2 SAAADI come from the germline V gene. Assay used: immunoSEQ multiplex PCR; TCRdb lists only in-frame clones, some missing. The table records about 130,000 clones, just over 90% of them present only once. Note on this clone: No antigen is known for it.

Material: CD4+ or CD8+ T cells sorted from blood, obtained in a trial of the OX40 agonist ivuxolimab. The TCR comes from an adult with an advanced solid tumor such as melanoma, head and neck, liver or kidney cancer. V gene TRBV10-2 combines with J gene TRBJ2-1; 8 nucleotides agree with TRBD2. As DNA, the CDR3 is TGCGCCAGCAGCCTCCTCCCAGCGGGAGTCTCCCATGAGCAGTTCTTC. Translating gives CASSLLPAGVSHEQFF.